The 27 T cell receptor beta chains given below trace back to one sample, sequenced in a study of blood T cell repertoires in COVID-19. The data were produced by immunoSEQ multiplex PCR, yet TCRdb's version contains in-frame clones alone and is incomplete. The repertoire holds 40,000 to 60,000 clones, around 79% seen once, with 20% to 30% in the top ten. The sample comprised peripheral blood. The receptor set was obtained from a man aged 65 to 85 with acute or convalescent COVID-19.

The chain carries TRBV19 and TRBJ1-2; 8 positions match TRBD1. Germline loops: CDR1 LNHDA, CDR2 SQIVND (reference sequence). CDR3 length: 14 residues. After removal of 6 bases from V and 3 bases from J, the junction contained 6 bases not matched to a gene. CDR3 in amino acids: CASRKTGEDYGYTF. CDR3 sequence (DNA): TGTGCCAGTAGGAAGACAGGGGAGGACTATGGCTACACCTTC.

The rearrangement joins TRBV6-1 to TRBJ2-7; 10 bases are shared with TRBD1. The V gene end was trimmed by 1 base and the J gene end by 4 bases; junction bases not matched to a gene: 4. The CDR3 covers 15 residues. The germline V gene has CDR1 MNHNS and CDR2 SASEGT. The CDR3 sequence: CASSEGTGGWYEQYF. In DNA form, the CDR3 reads TGTGCCAGCAGTGAAGGGACAGGGGGTTGGTACGAGCAGTACTTC.

The chain combines TRBV5-1 with TRBJ2-7, with D possibly TRBD1 on 6 matching bases. The CDR3 has 14 amino acids. Germline V gene data show CDR1 as SGHRS and CDR2 as YFSETQ. Trimming left V 5 bases short and J 1 base short, with 13 bases between. CDR3 sequence reads: CASRLLQGSYEQYF. Written as DNA, the CDR3 is TGCGCCAGCAGGCTATTACAGGGATCCTACGAGCAGTACTTC.

In nucleotides, the CDR3 is TGTGCCAGCAGCAAATCTAGACTAGCGGGGAATACGCAGTATTTT. This encodes CASSKSRLAGNTQYF. V and J are TRBV21-1 and TRBJ2-3; no check of the table's D call, TRBD2, against the DNA was made. TRBV21-1 is a recognized pseudogene. The CDR3 consists of 15 residues.

The V and J genes are TRBV2 and TRBJ1-2; 7 nucleotides agree with TRBD1. The CDR3 consists of 14 residues. V shed 7 bases, J shed 3 bases, and the junction held 8 bases outside the gene matches. The germline CDR1 and CDR2 sequences are SNHLY and FYNNEI. The CDR3 sequence: CASMSGTADYGYTF. CDR3 DNA: TGTGCCAGCATGTCTGGGACAGCCGACTATGGCTACACCTTC.

The chain carries TRBV29-1 and TRBJ2-7; 8 positions match TRBD1. The germline CDR1 and CDR2 sequences are SQVTM and ANQGSEA. V shed 6 bases, J shed 3 bases, and the junction held 7 bases outside the gene matches. This CDR3 comprises 13 residues. CDR3 in DNA: TGCAGCGTCGTATACAGGGGGGACTACGAGCAGTACTTC. Amino acids: CSVVYRGDYEQYF.

This sequence joins TRBV19 and TRBJ1-1; the D gene is possibly TRBD1 (6 bases). V was cut by 1 base and J by 8 bases, with 17 bases left in between. The CDR3 consists of 15 residues. From germline, CDR1 is LNHDA and CDR2 SQIVND (reference sequence). The CDR3 nucleotides are TGTGCCAGTAGTATAGGGGATCGTCGGGGGGCGGAAGCTTTCTTT. It translates to CASSIGDRRGAEAFF.

This clone was counted a few times. The gene calls are TRBV29-1 and TRBJ2-1; no clear D. CDR1 SQVTM and CDR2 ANQGSEA come from the germline V gene. The CDR3 has 12 residues. Trimming took 7 bases from V and 9 from J, leaving 16 bases between them. CDR3 protein: CSALEVRSEQFF. Here the CDR3 DNA reads TGCAGCGCCTTAGAAGTGCGTAGTGAGCAGTTCTTC.

The genes are TRBV5-4 and TRBJ2-7; the match to TRBD1 covers 8 bases. CDR1 and CDR2 from the germline V gene are SGHNT and YYREEE (reference sequence). The CDR3 is 14 residues long. V was clipped by 1 base and J by 2 bases; unmatched bases: 2. The CDR3 coding sequence is TGTGCCAGCAGCTTGCAGGGGGCCACCTACGAGCAGTACTTC. Encoded protein: CASSLQGATYEQYF.

V and J are TRBV9 and TRBJ2-7; TRBD1 aligns across 10 bases. V was clipped by 0 bases and J by 3 bases; unmatched bases: 3. The V gene's germline CDR1 is SGDLS and CDR2 YYNGEE. The CDR3 is made up of 15 amino acids. The CDR3 here is CASSVGDRGIYEQYF. The CDR3 DNA reads TGTGCCAGCAGCGTAGGGGACAGGGGTATCTACGAGCAGTACTTC.

This sequence joins TRBV29-1 and TRBJ1-1; tentative D call: TRBD1 (5 bases). The CDR3 contains 14 residues. Germline V lookup: CDR1 SQVTM, CDR2 ANQGSEA. The V and J ends lost 6 bases and 1 base respectively, with 15 bases between them. The CDR3 bases are TGCAGCGTGCAGGGACTACCGAGGAACACTGAAGCTTTCTTT. This sequence encodes CSVQGLPRNTEAFF.

The gene calls are TRBV4-1 and TRBJ1-4; D might be TRBD1 (5 bases). Looked up from germline, CDR1 is MGHRA and CDR2 is YSYEKL. The CDR3 has 15 residues. Trimming shortened V by 3 bases and J by 2 bases, and 10 bases separated the two germline ends. CDR3 sequence reads: CASSHLGGTNEKLFF. The CDR3 DNA follows: TGCGCCAGCAGCCACCTCGGGGGTACTAATGAAAAACTGTTTTTT.

The V gene is TRBV4-1, the J gene TRBJ1-2, with TRBD1 as a possible D gene (6 bases). The V end was cut by 7 bases, the J end by 5 bases, with 26 bases between. The CDR3 runs 17 residues. Looked up from germline, CDR1 is MGHRA and CDR2 is YSYEKL. The CDR3 here is CASTFFHSVGGLYGYTF. The CDR3 nucleotides read TGCGCCAGCACCTTCTTCCACAGTGTGGGGGGGCTTTATGGCTACACCTTC.

The chain has TRBV4-3 and TRBJ1-4; D not resolved. The CDR3 is 15 residues long. V lost 3 bases and J lost 11, with 19 bases in between. Germline loops: CDR1 LGHNA, CDR2 YSLEER. The CDR3 DNA is TGCGCCAGCAGCCAGGATACAGCTAGCATTGAGAAACTGTTTTTT. This encodes CASSQDTASIEKLFF.

This chain joins TRBV3-1 (or the pseudogene TRBV3-2) and TRBJ1-1, with 7 bases lining up with TRBD1. Germline values: CDR1 LGHDT, CDR2 YNNKEL (reference sequence). After removal of 5 bases from V and 5 bases from J, the junction contained 8 bases not matched to a gene. The CDR3 contains 14 residues. CDR3 in amino acids: CASSSSGTETEAFF. CDR3 in DNA: TGTGCCAGCAGCTCATCCGGGACAGAGACTGAAGCTTTCTTT.

The V call is TRBV19, the J call TRBJ1-2; D not resolved. V lost 3 bases and J lost 3, with 14 bases in between. CDR1 and CDR2 (germline): LNHDA, SQIVND (reference sequence). This CDR3 spans 15 amino acids. CDR3 in amino acids: CASSMNPQFHYGYTF. The CDR3 DNA sequence: TGTGCCAGTAGTATGAACCCACAGTTTCACTATGGCTACACCTTC.

A few counts support this clone. This chain uses TRBV30 with TRBJ1-1, with no clear D. Germline values: CDR1 GTSNPN, CDR2 SVGIG (reference sequence). The CDR3 has 13 residues. V lost 0 bases, J lost 2 bases, and 7 bases lay in between. The CDR3 loop is CAWSVLVNTEAFF. CDR3 nucleotides: TGTGCCTGGAGTGTACTTGTTAACACTGAAGCTTTCTTT.

Only one count was recorded for this clone. J is TRBJ2-6 and V is TRBV4-1; D remains ambiguous. CDR1 and CDR2 (germline): MGHRA, YSYEKL. The V gene lost 3 bases and the J gene lost 0 bases, with 15 bases spanning the gap. The CDR3 covers 18 residues. The CDR3 DNA reads TGCGCCAGCAGCCAGTCTTACAGTAGTAACTCTGGGGCCAACGTCCTGACTTTC. This encodes CASSQSYSSNSGANVLTF.

The chain recombines TRBV7-8 with TRBJ2-4, with a possible D match to TRBD2 (6 bases). The CDR3 contains 15 residues. Looked up from germline, CDR1 is SGHVS and CDR2 is FQNEAQ. The germline V and J ends were trimmed by 1 base and 7 bases, with 14 bases remaining between them. CDR3 nucleotide sequence: TGTGCCAGCAGCTTAGGTGGGGGGTTCGGGAACATTCAGTACTTC. Protein product: CASSLGGGFGNIQYF.

The V and J genes are TRBV27 and TRBJ1-4, with D possibly TRBD1 on 6 matching bases. The germline CDR1 and CDR2 sequences are MNHEY and SMNVEV (reference sequence). Trimming took 2 bases from V and 8 from J, leaving 18 bases between them. The CDR3 is 16 amino acids. This CDR3 reads CASSLLSVGAREKLFF. The CDR3 nucleotides are TGTGCCAGCAGTTTACTTAGTGTGGGGGCTCGGGAAAAACTGTTTTTT.

The gene calls are TRBV4-3 and TRBJ2-5, with D maybe TRBD2 (6 bases). Deletions cut 0 bases from V and 2 bases from J, with 16 bases between. The germline V gene encodes CDR1 LGHNA and CDR2 YSLEER. This CDR3 has 17 amino acids. The CDR3 nucleotides are TGCGCCAGCAGCCAAGATTTGGCGAGGGGAGGACAAGAGACCCAGTACTTC. The encoded protein is CASSQDLARGGQETQYF.

This chain uses TRBV28 with TRBJ1-3, with TRBD1 matching over 7 bases. The CDR3 runs 16 residues. Trimming at V came to 1 base and at J to 3 bases, leaving 6 bases not matched to a gene. In germline, CDR1 is MDHEN, CDR2 SYDVKM. The CDR3 region has the DNA TGTGCCAGCAGTTTATTTGCAGGGGGGAATGGAAACACCATATATTTT. Its translation: CASSLFAGGNGNTIYF.

The chain combines TRBV19 with TRBJ2-7, with 7 bases matching TRBD2. Germline V gives CDR1 LNHDA, CDR2 SQIVND (reference sequence). This CDR3 spans 15 amino acids. Trimming removed 4 bases from V and 2 bases from J; junction bases left unmatched: 8. CDR3 coding DNA: TGTGCCAGTAGTACTGGCGGGGGACCCGCCTACGAGCAGTACTTC. It translates to CASSTGGGPAYEQYF. Based on the CDR3 plus reference TRBV19 and TRBJ2-7, the full variable domain is DGGITQSPKYLFRKEGQNVTLSCEQNLNHDAMYWYRQDPGQGLRLIYYSQIVNDFQKGDIAEGYSVSREKKESFPLTVTSAQKNPTAFYLCASSTGGGPAYEQYFGPGTRLTVT.

The V and J genes are TRBV7-9 and TRBJ1-4; D perhaps matches TRBD1 (6 bases). The germline V and J ends were trimmed by 5 bases and 2 bases, with 12 bases remaining between them. The germline gives CDR1 SEHNR, CDR2 FQNEAQ (reference sequence). The CDR3 is made up of 15 amino acids. The CDR3 spells CASSPDRPTNEKLFF. The CDR3 nucleotides are TGTGCCAGCAGCCCAGACAGGCCCACTAATGAAAAACTGTTTTTT.

This clone was found once. The gene calls are TRBV6-5 and TRBJ1-1; weak D call: TRBD1 (6 bases). Germline V gene data show CDR1 as MNHEY and CDR2 as SVGAGI. This CDR3 contains 14 residues. The CDR3 nucleotides are TGTGCGGGGGCCTTACGGGCCCGGAGCACTGAAGCTTTCTTT. The encoded protein is CAGALRARSTEAFF.

V is TRBV7-6 and J is TRBJ2-1, with a weak D call TRBD1 (6 bases). V was pared by 5 bases and J by 6 bases, with 17 bases between. The CDR3 consists of 15 residues. Germline V gene sequence: CDR1 SGHVS, CDR2 FNYEAQ. As DNA, the CDR3 is TGTGCCAGCAGCGAAGAAGGGGGAAAAAGCAATGAGCAGTTCTTC. Translating it yields CASSEEGGKSNEQFF.

This clone was seen a single time. The CDR3 DNA sequence: TGTGCCAGCAGCTTAGGCACCGGGTTGGAGACCCAGTACTTC. It translates to CASSLGTGLETQYF. This chain uses TRBV11-2 with TRBJ2-5; D is unclear. Germline V gene lookup returns CDR1 SGHAT and CDR2 FQNNGV. Trimming removed 1 base at V and 5 bases at J, with 11 bases between. CDR3 length: 14 residues.